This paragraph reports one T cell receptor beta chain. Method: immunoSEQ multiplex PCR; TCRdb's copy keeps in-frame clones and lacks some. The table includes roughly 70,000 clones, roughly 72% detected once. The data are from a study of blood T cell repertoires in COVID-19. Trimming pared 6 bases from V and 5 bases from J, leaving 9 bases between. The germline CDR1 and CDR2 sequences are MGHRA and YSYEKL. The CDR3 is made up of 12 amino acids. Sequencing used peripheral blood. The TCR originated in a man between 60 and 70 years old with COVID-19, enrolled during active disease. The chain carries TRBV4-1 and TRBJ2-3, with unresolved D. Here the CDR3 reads CASSLSQDTQYF. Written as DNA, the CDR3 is TGCGCCAGCAGTCTTAGCCAAGATACGCAGTATTTT.